This T cell receptor beta chain was obtained from a study of CD8+ T cells in alopecia areata. V was cut by 2 bases and J by 4 bases, with 12 bases left in between. The CDR3 is 15 amino acids. Germline loops: CDR1 MNHEY, CDR2 SMNVEV (reference sequence). Extraction and reverse transcription of RNA yielded cDNA as the sequencing template. Using immunoSEQ multiplex PCR, the repertoire was profiled, and TCRdb retains in-frame clones only, with some absent. This sample has 150,000 to 180,000 clones, with approximately 53% found just once. The source of this sequence is a human donor with alopecia areata. Sequencing used CD8+ T cells sorted from blood, obtained at week 0. This sequence joins TRBV27 and TRBJ1-5; tentatively, D is TRBD1 (5 bases). The CDR3 protein is CASSLRGKGNQPQHF. For the CDR3, the DNA is TGTGCCAGCAGTTTAAGAGGGAAGGGGAATCAGCCCCAGCATTTT.